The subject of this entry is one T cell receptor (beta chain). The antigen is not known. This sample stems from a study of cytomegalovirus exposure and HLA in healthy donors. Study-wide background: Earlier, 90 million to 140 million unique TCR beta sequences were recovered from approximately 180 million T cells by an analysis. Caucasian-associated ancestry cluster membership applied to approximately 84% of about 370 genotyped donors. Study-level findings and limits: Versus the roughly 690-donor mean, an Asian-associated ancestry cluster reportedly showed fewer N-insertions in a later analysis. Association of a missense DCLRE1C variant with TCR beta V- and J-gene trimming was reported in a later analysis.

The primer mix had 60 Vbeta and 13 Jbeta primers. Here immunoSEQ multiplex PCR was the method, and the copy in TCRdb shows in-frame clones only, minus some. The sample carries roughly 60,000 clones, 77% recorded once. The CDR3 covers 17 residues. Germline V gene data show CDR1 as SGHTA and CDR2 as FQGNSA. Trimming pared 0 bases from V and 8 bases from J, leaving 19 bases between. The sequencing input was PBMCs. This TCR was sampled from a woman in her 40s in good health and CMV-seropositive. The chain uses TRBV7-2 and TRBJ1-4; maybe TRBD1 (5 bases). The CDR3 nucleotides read TGTGCCAGCAGCTTAGCCAACCTGCAGGGAGGGGCGGAAAAACTGTTTTTT. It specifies CASSLANLQGGAEKLFF.